Below are 30 T cell receptor beta chains sequenced from a single sample in a study of cytomegalovirus exposure and HLA in healthy donors. Both 60 Vbeta primers and 13 Jbeta primers went into the PCR. TCRdb's table, derived via immunoSEQ multiplex PCR, lists solely in-frame clones and lacks some. In the table there are about 59,000 clones, roughly 75% of which are singletons. The sample consisted of PBMCs. The origin of the receptors is a man aged 25 to 45 in good health and CMV-seropositive.

This rearrangement joins TRBV6-6 to TRBJ1-6; possibly TRBD1 for D (6 bases). V lost 5 bases and J lost 0, with 11 bases in between. From germline, CDR1 is MNHNY and CDR2 SVGAGI (reference sequence). The CDR3 contains 16 residues. The CDR3 protein is CASSLHRDSYNSPLHF. The CDR3, as DNA: TGTGCCAGCAGTCTTCACAGGGACTCCTATAATTCACCCCTCCACTTT.

The chain employs TRBV2 and TRBJ2-5; TRBD2 is a possible D gene (5 bases). This CDR3 contains 13 residues. Per the germline V gene, CDR1 is SNHLY and CDR2 is FYNNEI. Trimming shortened V by 7 bases and J by 2 bases, and 11 bases separated the two germline ends. The CDR3 spells CASKSSPQETQYF. The CDR3 nucleotides read TGTGCCAGCAAATCTAGCCCTCAAGAGACCCAGTACTTC.

Details on this clone: Without the conserved terminal phenylalanine or tryptophan, this CDR3 likely stems from a read error. The limits of the CDR3 on the DNA are not certain, so only TCRdb's listed CDR3 is given. V usage is TRBV6-5 and J usage is TRBJ2-3; TRBD1, as called in the table, went unchecked against the DNA. The CDR3 comprises 15 residues, both ends counted. Germline CDR1 reads MNHEY; CDR2 reads SVGAGI. The CDR3 region is CASSPRDTRQETQYL.

The rearrangement uses TRBV7-3 and TRBJ1-6; D may be TRBD1 (6 bases). CDR1 SGHTA and CDR2 FQGTGA come from the germline V gene. CDR3 length: 15 amino acids. Deletions cut 2 bases from V and 7 bases from J, with 12 bases between. The DNA of the CDR3 is TGTGCCAGCAGCTTATTACGGACAGCGAATTCACCCCTCCACTTT. Amino acid sequence: CASSLLRTANSPLHF.

V and J are TRBV5-1 and TRBJ2-1; D remains ambiguous. The CDR3 spans 14 residues. CDR1 is SGHRS and CDR2 is YFSETQ in the germline V gene. V lost 0 bases and J 3 bases, leaving 7 bases between the germline ends. CDR3 DNA: TGCGCCAGCAGCTTGGTAAACAGCTACAATGAGCAGTTCTTC. This sequence encodes CASSLVNSYNEQFF.

CDR3 in DNA: TGTGCCAGCAGCTCCTTACATTCCCGGGACAAAAACTACGAGCAGTACTTC. It is translated as CASSSLHSRDKNYEQYF. The J gene is TRBJ2-7, the V gene TRBV11-2; possible D gene TRBD1, 6 bases. The CDR3 extends over 17 amino acids. The V end was cut by 4 bases, the J end by 3 bases, with 22 bases between. The germline gives CDR1 SGHAT, CDR2 FQNNGV.

This chain uses TRBV7-2 with TRBJ2-3; 9 bases match TRBD1. Germline CDR1 SGHTA, CDR2 FQGNSA. With 1 base clipped from V and 7 bases from J, the junction kept 6 bases outside the gene matches. This CDR3 has 15 amino acids. The chain's CDR3 is CASSLVVGQGNTQYF. The CDR3 DNA is TGTGCCAGCAGCTTAGTGGTGGGACAGGGAAATACGCAGTATTTT.

This clone appeared once. J is TRBJ1-3 and V is TRBV7-2, with no clear D. The V end lost 5 bases, the J end lost 0 bases, and 17 bases lay between the germline ends. Germline V gene sequence: CDR1 SGHTA, CDR2 FQGNSA. The CDR3 contains 17 residues. This chain's CDR3 is CASSPRSGWSSGNTIYF. CDR3 sequence (DNA): TGTGCCAGCAGCCCAAGGTCGGGTTGGAGCTCTGGAAACACCATATATTTT.

The chain combines TRBV7-2 with TRBJ2-7; 9 nucleotides line up with TRBD2. Looked up from germline, CDR1 is SGHTA and CDR2 is FQGNSA. The CDR3 is 14 residues long. The junction had 9 bases not matched to a gene; V was cut back by 8 bases and J by 4 bases. Here the CDR3 reads CASQAQRGVYEQYF. Here the CDR3 DNA reads TGTGCCAGCCAAGCCCAGCGGGGGGTTTACGAGCAGTACTTC.

Comments on this clone: The junction and the germline gene differ at one end; a read error may be behind it. This chain connects TRBV4-1 to TRBJ1-1; 9 positions agree with TRBD1. The CDR3 covers 15 residues. The V gene's germline CDR1 is MGHRA and CDR2 YSYEKL. This CDR3 is CASGQQGQGFTEAFF. The CDR3 region has the DNA TGCGCCAGCGGCCAACAGGGACAGGGATTCACTGAAGCTTTCTTT.

This clone occurred once. The chain couples TRBV19 to TRBJ1-6; 7 nucleotides line up with TRBD1. V lost 4 bases and J lost 5; bases outside the gene matches: 5. The CDR3 runs 15 residues. The germline V gene encodes CDR1 LNHDA and CDR2 SQIVND (reference sequence). The CDR3 protein is CASSTEGQHNSPLHF. Here the CDR3 DNA reads TGTGCCAGTAGTACGGAGGGACAGCATAATTCACCCCTCCACTTT.

The chain uses TRBV5-1 and TRBJ1-5; D may be TRBD1 (6 bases). Germline V CDR1 and CDR2: SGHRS, YFSETQ. The germline V and J ends were trimmed by 4 bases and 7 bases, with 18 bases remaining between them. The CDR3 is 15 residues long. CDR3 sequence (DNA): TGCGCCAGCAGCCCAAATGGGGCAGGGGTCCAGCCCCAGCATTTT. This gives the protein CASSPNGAGVQPQHF.

The V gene is TRBV2, the J gene TRBJ2-1, with a weak D call TRBD2 (5 bases). The germline V gene encodes CDR1 SNHLY and CDR2 FYNNEI. Between the trimmed V and J ends, which lost 4 bases and 15 bases, there was a span of 19 bases. The CDR3 runs to 13 residues. CDR3 loop: CASSGVGRAGRFF. The CDR3 coding sequence is TGTGCCAGCAGTGGGGTTGGGCGGGCAGGCCGGTTCTTC.

Only a few counts were recorded for this clone. This chain joins TRBV6-1 and TRBJ1-6; D is unresolved. Between the trimmed V and J ends, which lost 0 bases and 7 bases, there was a span of 7 bases. Per the germline V gene, CDR1 is MNHNS and CDR2 is SASEGT. This CDR3 has 14 residues. The CDR3 nucleotides read TGTGCCAGCAGTGAAGCTTCACACAATTCACCCCTCCACTTT. It is translated as CASSEASHNSPLHF.

The V gene is TRBV9, the J gene TRBJ1-6; D call uncertain. Germline lookup yields CDR1 SGDLS and CDR2 YYNGEE. V shed 4 bases and J shed 13 bases, with 9 bases lying between them. The CDR3 covers 11 residues. CDR3 sequence (DNA): TGTGCCAGCAGCCTAGCCGGGCCCCTCCACTTT. Protein: CASSLAGPLHF.

The chain combines TRBV5-6 with TRBJ2-5; D might be TRBD1 (5 bases). The CDR3 consists of 17 residues. Germline V gene data show CDR1 as SGHDT and CDR2 as YYEEEE. Trimming shortened V by 4 bases and J by 0 bases, and 19 bases separated the two germline ends. CDR3 in DNA: TGTGCCAGCAGCCTGGAAACCGACAGCGCCCACCAAGAGACCCAGTACTTC. It yields the protein CASSLETDSAHQETQYF.

This clone appeared once. The V call is TRBV6-1, the J call TRBJ2-5; 13 bases align to TRBD2. CDR3 length: 15 residues. V gave up 5 bases and J gave up 2 bases; unmatched junction bases: 2. CDR1 and CDR2 (germline): MNHNS, SASEGT. CDR3: CASSSLAGGQETQYF. The CDR3 DNA reads TGTGCCAGCAGTTCACTAGCGGGGGGGCAAGAGACCCAGTACTTC.

This clone was seen only once. This chain joins TRBV10-3 and TRBJ2-5; D might be TRBD2 (5 bases). Germline values: CDR1 ENHRY, CDR2 SYGVKD. There are 15 residues in the CDR3. V was shortened by 5 bases and J by 3 bases, with 16 bases between the two germline ends. In DNA, the CDR3 is TGTGCCATCAGTAACTCCACGACGGGGAAAGAGACCCAGTACTTC. Amino acid sequence: CAISNSTTGKETQYF.

V and J are TRBV7-2 and TRBJ2-3, with TRBD2 matching over 15 bases. The CDR3 extends over 18 amino acids. V shed 3 bases and J 5 bases; nucleotides not matched to a gene: 9. Germline assignment: CDR1 SGHTA and CDR2 FQGNSA. Here the CDR3 reads CASSFFGLAGGREDTQYF. For the CDR3, the DNA is TGTGCCAGCAGCTTCTTCGGACTAGCGGGGGGGCGGGAAGATACGCAGTATTTT.

This rearrangement joins TRBV4-2 to TRBJ2-5; 10 nucleotides agree with TRBD2. Germline V gene lookup returns CDR1 LGHNA and CDR2 YNFKEQ. With V trimmed by 6 bases and J by 4 bases, 11 bases remained unmatched. The CDR3 is 16 amino acids. The CDR3 nucleotides read TGTGCCAGCAGGAAGCTGGGGCTAGCGGGGGCAGAGACCCAGTACTTC. It yields the protein CASRKLGLAGAETQYF.

The rearrangement joins TRBV5-5 to TRBJ2-5, with 7 bases aligning to TRBD1. Per germline, CDR1 SGHKS and CDR2 YYEKEE (reference sequence). V lost 6 bases, J lost 5 bases, and 10 bases stayed unmatched. This CDR3 is built from 14 residues. The CDR3 DNA sequence: TGTGCCAGCAACCCCAGGGGGACGGGGGAGACCCAGTACTTC. Its translation is CASNPRGTGETQYF.

On this clone itself: At one of its ends the junction is not consistent with the germline gene, which may arise from a read error. This chain joins TRBV5-1 and TRBJ2-3; D may be TRBD2 (5 bases). This CDR3 is 14 amino acids long. Germline CDR1 and CDR2: SGHRS and YFSETQ. The CDR3 bases are TGCGCCAGCACCTTGGGTGCGCGCGGGGATACGCAGTATTTT. It codes for CASTLGARGDTQYF.

The chain combines TRBV10-3 with TRBJ1-6; TRBD1 agrees at 12 bases. Trimming took 4 bases from V and 1 from J; bases not matched to a gene: 11. The CDR3 consists of 20 residues. CDR1 is ENHRY, CDR2 SYGVKD, per germline. The CDR3 sequence: CAISASAPGQGASYNSPLHF. The CDR3 DNA is TGTGCCATCAGTGCCTCCGCACCGGGACAGGGGGCTTCCTATAATTCACCCCTCCACTTT.

J is TRBJ2-2 and V is TRBV7-9, with 8 bases lining up with TRBD1. The CDR3 is 14 amino acids. CDR1 and CDR2 (germline): SEHNR, FQNEAQ (reference sequence). Trimming removed 4 bases from V and 8 bases from J; junction bases left unmatched: 6. The CDR3 bases are TGTGCCAGCAGCTCCGGGACAGGCACAGGGGAGCTGTTTTTT. This translates into CASSSGTGTGELFF.

This chain joins TRBV9 and TRBJ2-2; possible D gene TRBD1, 5 bases. The CDR3 consists of 16 residues. Germline lookup yields CDR1 SGDLS and CDR2 YYNGEE. Trimming cost V 3 bases and J 0 bases, with 12 bases left between them. The CDR3 sequence: CASSDARQTNTGELFF. DNA for the CDR3: TGTGCCAGCAGCGACGCCCGACAGACGAACACCGGGGAGCTGTTTTTT.

This clone was found once. The chain joins TRBV5-4 to TRBJ2-1, with 11 bases that match TRBD2. This CDR3 comprises 19 residues. The V gene's germline CDR1 is SGHNT and CDR2 YYREEE (reference sequence). V lost 0 bases and J lost 11; bases outside the gene matches: 19. CDR3 sequence (DNA): TGTGCCAGCAGCTTGGAGGCTAGCGGGGGGCTAACAGAGAGGGGACAGCAGTTCTTC. This sequence encodes CASSLEASGGLTERGQQFF.

The chain links TRBV9 to TRBJ2-3; 9 bases fit TRBD2. Germline V gene lookup returns CDR1 SGDLS and CDR2 YYNGEE. CDR3 length: 16 residues. With 0 bases clipped from V and 4 bases from J, the junction kept 6 bases outside the gene matches. In nucleotides, the CDR3 is TGTGCCAGCAGCGTAGTAGTTAGCGGGGGCGCAGATACGCAGTATTTT. Its translation: CASSVVVSGGADTQYF.

The chain is built from TRBV20-1 and TRBJ1-2, with D hard to call. The V gene's germline CDR1 is DFQATT and CDR2 SNEGSKA (reference sequence). V lost 6 bases to trimming and J lost 11 bases, with 13 bases between them. The CDR3 runs to 10 residues. In nucleotides, the CDR3 is TGCAGTGCCAAGGAGGAGGTTTACACCTTC. Protein: CSAKEEVYTF.

The chain carries TRBV7-3 and TRBJ2-2; tentative D call: TRBD2 (5 bases). Trimming took 4 bases from V and 8 from J, leaving 8 bases between them. The CDR3 consists of 12 residues. Germline V CDR1 and CDR2: SGHTA, FQGTGA. Here the CDR3 reads CASSSPGGELFF. The CDR3 DNA reads TGTGCCAGCAGCTCCCCGGGAGGGGAGCTGTTTTTT.

The chain combines TRBV11-2 with TRBJ1-6; unclear D gene. Deletions cut 2 bases from V and 7 bases from J, with 12 bases between. Germline V lookup: CDR1 SGHAT, CDR2 FQNNGV. The CDR3 has 15 amino acids. CDR3 nucleotides: TGTGCCAGCAGCTTATTTAGCGGCTTGAATTCACCCCTCCACTTT. As protein: CASSLFSGLNSPLHF. Combining the CDR3 with reference TRBV11-2 and TRBJ1-6 gives the whole variable domain EAGVAQSPRYKIIEKRQSVAFWCNPISGHATLYWYQQILGQGPKLLIQFQNNGVVDDSQLPKDRFSAERLKGVDSTLKIQPAKLEDSAVYLCASSLFSGLNSPLHFGNGTRLTVT.